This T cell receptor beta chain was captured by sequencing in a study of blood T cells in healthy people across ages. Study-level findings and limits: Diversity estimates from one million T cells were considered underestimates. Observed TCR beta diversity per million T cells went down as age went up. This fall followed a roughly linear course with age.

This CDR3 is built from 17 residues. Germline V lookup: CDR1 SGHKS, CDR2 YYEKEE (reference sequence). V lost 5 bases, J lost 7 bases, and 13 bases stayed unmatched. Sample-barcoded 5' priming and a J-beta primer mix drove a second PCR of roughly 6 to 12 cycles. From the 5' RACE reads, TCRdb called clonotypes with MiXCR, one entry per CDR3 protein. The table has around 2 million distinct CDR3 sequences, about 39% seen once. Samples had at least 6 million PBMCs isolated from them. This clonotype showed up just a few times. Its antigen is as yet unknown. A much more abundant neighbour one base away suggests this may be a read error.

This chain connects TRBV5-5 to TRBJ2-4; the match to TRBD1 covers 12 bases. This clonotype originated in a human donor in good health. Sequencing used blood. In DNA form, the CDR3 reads TGTGCCAGCAGGCCGGGGACAGGGGGCAGGGTTAGTAACATTCAGTACTTC. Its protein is CASRPGTGGRVSNIQYF.